This is a list of T cell receptor beta chains from one sample in a study of cytotoxic CD8 clonotypes in ibrutinib-treated CLL. Sequencing used immunoSEQ multiplex PCR; TCRdb keeps in-frame clones, though not all of them. This repertoire shows tens of thousands of clones, approximately 68% found once; its top ten account for roughly 56%. Sequences were derived from PBMCs, sampled after 24 months of ibrutinib treatment. These receptor sequences come from a human donor with chronic lymphocytic leukemia. The CDR3 runs from the conserved cysteine through the conserved F or W. A D gene is named only where the DNA matches it firmly. Size is stated for part of the rows, as once, few or many counts, or as a class when the clone is expanded.

D	V	size	J	CDR3	DNA
TRBD1	TRBV28	.	TRBJ1-6	CASRQQGLVHF	TGTGCCAGCAGACAACAGGGGTTAGTCCACTTT
TRBD1	TRBV4-3	few	TRBJ1-2	CASSQMTGGTYGYTF	TGCGCCAGCAGCCAAATGACAGGGGGTACCTATGGCTACACCTTC
TRBD2	TRBV27	many	TRBJ2-2	CASSSVRGGDTGELFF	TGTGCCAGCAGTTCCGTACGGGGGGGAGACACCGGGGAGCTGTTTTTT
TRBD1	TRBV28	.	TRBJ1-1	CATHGTVNTEAFF	TGTGCCACCCACGGGACAGTGAACACTGAAGCTTTCTTT
TRBD1	TRBV7-6	many	TRBJ2-7	CASSLGTGLTYEQYF	TGTGCCAGCAGCTTAGGGACAGGACTGACCTACGAGCAGTACTTC
TRBD2	TRBV2	.	TRBJ2-3	CASRGTSGTDTQYF	TGTGCCAGCAGAGGGACTAGTGGCACAGATACGCAGTATTTT
.	TRBV18	few	TRBJ2-3	CASSRTIRTGATDTQYF	TGTGCCAGCTCCAGGACTATACGAACAGGGGCCACAGATACGCAGTATTTT
.	TRBV7-2	.	TRBJ2-3	CASSLGSAWIADTQYF	TGTGCCAGCAGCTTAGGTTCAGCCTGGATCGCAGATACGCAGTATTTT
.	TRBV28	.	TRBJ1-2	CASRNQGRRGYTF	TGTGCCAGCAGGAATCAGGGCCGGCGAGGCTACACCTTC
.	TRBV1	.	TRBJ1-2	CTSRLWGGIFGYTF	TGCACCAGCAGGCTTTGGGGCGGAATTTTTGGCTACACCTTC
.	TRBV19	.	TRBJ1-1	CASTAFGAEAFF	TGTGCCAGTACCGCCTTCGGGGCTGAAGCTTTCTTT
.	TRBV5-1	.	TRBJ1-4	CASSLGPENEKLFF	TGCGCCAGCAGCTTGGGTCCAGAAAATGAAAAACTGTTTTTT
TRBD2	TRBV5-6	.	TRBJ2-5	CASSWDGGRKETQYF	TGTGCCAGCAGCTGGGACGGGGGGAGAAAAGAGACCCAGTACTTC
.	TRBV9	few	TRBJ2-3	CASSSQPKSTDTQYF	TGTGCCAGCAGCTCTCAACCCAAAAGCACAGATACGCAGTATTTT
.	TRBV12-5	.	TRBJ1-1	CASGLGENMNTEAFF	TGTGCTAGTGGTTTAGGGGAGAACATGAACACTGAAGCTTTCTTT
.	TRBV6-8	few	TRBJ2-5	CASSYVGNTGVETQYF	TGTGCCAGCAGTTACGTAGGAAACACCGGGGTGGAGACCCAGTACTTC
TRBD1	TRBV11-2	few	TRBJ1-2	CASSILRGGGSGGYTF	TGTGCCAGCAGCATACTCCGGGGAGGGGGCTCCGGTGGCTACACCTTC
.	TRBV2	.	TRBJ1-2	CASISSPVKGYTF	TGTGCCAGCATCTCAAGCCCTGTGAAGGGCTACACCTTC
TRBD2	TRBV4-1	.	TRBJ2-7	CASSQDLSSGVYEQYF	TGCGCCAGCAGCCAAGATTTGTCTAGCGGGGTCTACGAGCAGTACTTC
TRBD1	TRBV10-3	.	TRBJ2-7	CAISDRTGGYYEQYF	TGTGCCATCAGTGACAGGACAGGGGGCTACTACGAGCAGTACTTC
.	TRBV7-2	.	TRBJ2-2	CASSYDSEGTGELFF	TGTGCCAGCAGTTACGATTCGGAAGGGACCGGGGAGCTGTTTTTT
TRBD1	TRBV15	once	TRBJ1-5	CATSRGGGGQPQHF	TGTGCCACCAGCAGAGGAGGGGGCGGTCAGCCCCAGCATTTT
.	TRBV7-7	.	TRBJ2-5	CASSSGQKETQYF	TGTGCTAGCAGCTCTGGACAGAAAGAGACCCAGTACTTC
.	TRBV30	.	TRBJ1-2	CAWTTRTGGGSFYGYTF	TGTGCCTGGACTACCCGGACTGGAGGGGGATCGTTCTATGGCTACACCTTC
.	TRBV6-4	.	TRBJ2-1	CASSRDPLREQFF	TGTGCCAGCAGCCGGGACCCCTTGAGGGAGCAGTTCTTC
.	TRBV4-1	.	TRBJ1-5	CASSQGRGGNQPQHF	TGCGCCAGCAGCCAAGGGAGGGGGGGCAATCAGCCCCAGCATTTT
.	TRBV6-6	.	TRBJ2-4	CASSSGQFGGYDIQYF	TGTGCCAGCAGCAGTGGACAGTTCGGGGGCTATGACATTCAGTACTTC
TRBD2	TRBV5-4	.	TRBJ2-1	CASSLPGLVSEQFF	TGTGCCAGCAGCCTACCGGGACTAGTAAGTGAGCAGTTCTTC
TRBD1	TRBV7-2	few	TRBJ1-1	CASSLGTGEAFF	TGTGCCAGCAGCCTCGGGACAGGAGAAGCTTTCTTT
.	TRBV29-1	.	TRBJ1-2	CSVVPGVNGYTF	TGCAGCGTTGTACCCGGGGTGAATGGCTACACCTTC
.	TRBV4-1	.	TRBJ2-3	CASSQDLPDTQYF	TGCGCCAGCAGCCAAGATCTACCAGATACGCAGTATTTT
.	TRBV9	.	TRBJ1-2	CASSVGKGFITYGYTF	TGTGCCAGCAGCGTAGGGAAAGGGTTTATAACCTATGGCTACACCTTC
.	TRBV5-6	.	TRBJ2-3	CASSLAGDWNTDTQYF	TGTGCCAGCAGCTTGGCGGGGGATTGGAACACAGATACGCAGTATTTT
.	TRBV5-1	.	TRBJ1-1	CASSLMWRNTEAFF	TGCGCCAGCAGCTTGATGTGGCGAAACACTGAAGCTTTCTTT
.	TRBV7-9	.	TRBJ2-7	CASSLGGGPTPYEQYF	TGTGCCAGCAGCTTAGGGGGGGGCCCAACTCCCTACGAGCAGTACTTC
.	TRBV27	few	TRBJ2-7	CASSLIFRGSPYEQYF	TGTGCCAGCAGTTTAATCTTTCGGGGTTCACCCTACGAGCAGTACTTC
.	TRBV2	.	TRBJ2-5	CASSRDNQETQYF	TGTGCCAGCTCCCGGGACAACCAAGAGACCCAGTACTTC
.	TRBV11-2	.	TRBJ1-2	CASSLGRNYGYTF	TGTGCCAGCAGCTTAGGGCGGAACTATGGCTACACCTTC
.	TRBV5-1	few	TRBJ1-2	CASSPTGNYGYTF	TGCGCCAGCAGCCCGACAGGAAACTATGGCTACACCTTC
TRBD1	TRBV29-1	.	TRBJ2-7	CSVESVGQGGFRYEQYF	TGCAGCGTTGAAAGCGTGGGACAGGGGGGTTTCCGTTACGAGCAGTACTTC
.	TRBV7-9	.	TRBJ2-7	CASSPFVLGQTYEQYF	TGTGCCAGCAGCCCCTTTGTTCTTGGGCAAACCTACGAGCAGTACTTC
TRBD1	TRBV30	.	TRBJ1-5	CAWGQGWDQPQHF	TGTGCCTGGGGACAGGGGTGGGATCAGCCCCAGCATTTT
.	TRBV7-2	.	TRBJ2-7	CASSLRQLYEQYF	TGTGCCAGCAGCTTAAGACAGCTTTACGAGCAGTACTTC
.	TRBV30	once	TRBJ1-6	CAWGTNSPLHF	TGTGCCTGGGGGACGAATTCACCCCTCCACTTT
TRBD2	TRBV18	few	TRBJ2-7	CASSPRGREPPGYEQYF	TGTGCCAGCTCACCACGGGGGAGGGAGCCCCCAGGATACGAGCAGTACTTC
.	TRBV6-5	few	TRBJ1-5	CASSETGLPQHF	TGTGCCAGCAGTGAAACGGGGCTGCCCCAGCATTTT
.	TRBV27	once	TRBJ2-1	CASSPRTVMSSYNEQFF	TGTGCCAGCAGTCCCCGGACAGTTATGAGCTCCTACAATGAGCAGTTCTTC
.	TRBV18	.	TRBJ2-7	CASSPGYRDEQYF	TGTGCCAGCTCACCTGGTTACAGGGACGAGCAGTACTTC
.	TRBV10-1	.	TRBJ2-3	CASSESARGTDTQYF	TGCGCCAGCAGTGAGTCGGCCCGGGGCACAGATACGCAGTATTTT